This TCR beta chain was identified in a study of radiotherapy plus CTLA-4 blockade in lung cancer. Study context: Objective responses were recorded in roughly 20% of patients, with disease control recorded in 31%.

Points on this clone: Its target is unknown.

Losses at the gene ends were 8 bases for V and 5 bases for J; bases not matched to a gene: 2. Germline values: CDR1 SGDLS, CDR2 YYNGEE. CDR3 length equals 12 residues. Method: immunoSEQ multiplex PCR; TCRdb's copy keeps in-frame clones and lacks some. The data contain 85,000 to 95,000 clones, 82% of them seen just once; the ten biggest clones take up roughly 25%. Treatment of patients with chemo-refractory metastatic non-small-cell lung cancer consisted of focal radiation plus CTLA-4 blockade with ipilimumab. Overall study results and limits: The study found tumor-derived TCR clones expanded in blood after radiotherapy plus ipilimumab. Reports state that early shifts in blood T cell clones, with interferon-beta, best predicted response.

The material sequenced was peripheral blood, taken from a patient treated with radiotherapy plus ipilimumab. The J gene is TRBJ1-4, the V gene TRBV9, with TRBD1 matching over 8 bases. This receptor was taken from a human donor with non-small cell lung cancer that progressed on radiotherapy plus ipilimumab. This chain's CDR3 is CASNRGNEKLFF. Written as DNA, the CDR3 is TGTGCCAGTAACAGGGGGAATGAAAAACTGTTTTTT.